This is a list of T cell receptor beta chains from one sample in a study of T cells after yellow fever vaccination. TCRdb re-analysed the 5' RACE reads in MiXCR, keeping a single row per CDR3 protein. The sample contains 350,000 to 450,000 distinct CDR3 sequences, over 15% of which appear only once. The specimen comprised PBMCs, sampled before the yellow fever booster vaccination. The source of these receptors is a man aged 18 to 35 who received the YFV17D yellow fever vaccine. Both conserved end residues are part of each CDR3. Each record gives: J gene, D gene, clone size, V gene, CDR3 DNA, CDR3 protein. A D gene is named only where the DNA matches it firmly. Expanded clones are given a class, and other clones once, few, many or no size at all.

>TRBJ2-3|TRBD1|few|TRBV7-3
TGTGCCAGCAGGGAGACAGGGGCGCTGCACACAGATACGCAGTATTTT
CASRETGALHTDTQYF
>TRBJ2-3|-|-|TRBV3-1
TGTGCCAGCACCTTTGGCGGGGGCACAGATACGCAGTATTTT
CASTFGGGTDTQYF
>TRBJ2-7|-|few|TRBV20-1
TGCAGTGCTAGCAGGGGAATCCCCTACGAGCAGTACTTC
CSASRGIPYEQYF
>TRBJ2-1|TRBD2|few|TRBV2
TGTGCCAGCATCAGCGGGGCCTACAATGAGCAGTTCTTC
CASISGAYNEQFF
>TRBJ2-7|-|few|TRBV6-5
TGTGCCAGCAGTTACTCACGACTCCCCCACGAGCAGTACTTC
CASSYSRLPHEQYF
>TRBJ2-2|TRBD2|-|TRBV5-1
TGCGCCAGCAGCATGGGACTAGCGGGGGCCGGGGAGCTGTTTTTT
CASSMGLAGAGELFF
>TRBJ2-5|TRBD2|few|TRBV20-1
TGCAGTGCTAGACTCGGCGGGGGGGTCCAAGAGACCCAGTACTTC
CSARLGGGVQETQYF
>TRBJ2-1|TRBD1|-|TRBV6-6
TGTGCCAGCAGTTACTCGACTCAGGGGGCTAGTGAGCAGTTCTTC
CASSYSTQGASEQFF
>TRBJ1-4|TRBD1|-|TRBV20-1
TGCAGTGCTAGCCACCGGGACAGGGGTTTTGATGAAAAACTGTTTTTT
CSASHRDRGFDEKLFF
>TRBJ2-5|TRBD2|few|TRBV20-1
TGCAGTGCTAGAGGGGTAGCGGGGATTGAGACCCAGTACTTC
CSARGVAGIETQYF
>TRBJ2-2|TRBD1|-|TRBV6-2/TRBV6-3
TGTGCCAGCGGTCCGACAGGGGGCACCGGGGAGCTGTTTTTT
CASGPTGGTGELFF
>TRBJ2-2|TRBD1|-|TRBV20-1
TGCAGTGCTAGAGGTTTAAGGGGGCAGAACACCGGGGAGCTGTTTTTT
CSARGLRGQNTGELFF
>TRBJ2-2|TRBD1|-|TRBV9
TGTGCCAGCAGCACCCCTAGGACAGGGTCGAACACCGGGGAGCTGTTTTTT
CASSTPRTGSNTGELFF
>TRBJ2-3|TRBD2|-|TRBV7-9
TGTGCCGGGACTAGCGGGAGCACAGATACGCAGTATTTT
CAGTSGSTDTQYF
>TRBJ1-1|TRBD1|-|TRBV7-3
TGTGCCAGCAGCTTTTCGGGACAGGGGGAAGCTTTCTTT
CASSFSGQGEAFF
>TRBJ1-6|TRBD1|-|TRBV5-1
TGCGCCAGCGCCCCCGCCCAGGGGGAAAATTCACCCCTCCACTTT
CASAPAQGENSPLHF
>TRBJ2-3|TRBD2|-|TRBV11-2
TGTGCCAGCACCACTAGCGGGGGTACAGATACGCAGTATTTT
CASTTSGGTDTQYF
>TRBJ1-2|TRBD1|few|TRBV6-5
TGTGCCAGCAGTTTCCTCGGGACAGGGAACTATGGCTACACCTTC
CASSFLGTGNYGYTF
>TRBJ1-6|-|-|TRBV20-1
TGCAGTGCTAGAGATCTTGGACAGAACCTCCTCTCCTATAATTCACCCCTCCACTTT
CSARDLGQNLLSYNSPLHF
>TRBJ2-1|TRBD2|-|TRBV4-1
TGCGCCAGCAGCCAGGGATGGAGCGGGGGGGACAATGAGCAGTTCTTC
CASSQGWSGGDNEQFF
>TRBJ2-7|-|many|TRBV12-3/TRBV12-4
TGTGCCAGCAGTGGGGCCTACGAGCAGTACTTC
CASSGAYEQYF
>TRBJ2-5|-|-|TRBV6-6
TGTGCCAGCAGTTATGGCCGGGAAGAGACCCAGTACTTC
CASSYGREETQYF
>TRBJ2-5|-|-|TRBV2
TGTGCCAGCCTGTCCCGGGAGACCCAGTACTTC
CASLSRETQYF
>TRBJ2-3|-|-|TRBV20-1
TGCAGTGCTCTCCGGGACATACTCACAGATACGCAGTATTTT
CSALRDILTDTQYF
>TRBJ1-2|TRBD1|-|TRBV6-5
TGTGCCAGCAGTTACACTACAGGGGGCCTCAACTATGGCTACACCTTC
CASSYTTGGLNYGYTF
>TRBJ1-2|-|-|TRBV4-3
TGCGCCAGCAGCCAAGGTTTGGGGGGGCGTTCCCCTGGCTACACCTTC
CASSQGLGGRSPGYTF
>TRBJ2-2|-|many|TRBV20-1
TGCAGTGCTAGAGCCCCAGGAGCCGGGGAGCTGTTTTTT
CSARAPGAGELFF
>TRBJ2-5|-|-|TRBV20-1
TGCAGTGCTGGGCCCCATACCTTGACTGAGACCCAGTACTTC
CSAGPHTLTETQYF
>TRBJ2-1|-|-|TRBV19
TGTGCCAGCGCGGGACAACGCTACAATGAGCAGTTCTTC
CASAGQRYNEQFF
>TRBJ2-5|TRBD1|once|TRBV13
TGTGCCAGCAGCTTAATATCGCGGCAGGGGGTGCGAGAGACCCAGTACTTC
CASSLISRQGVRETQYF
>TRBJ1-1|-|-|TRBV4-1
TGCGCCAGCAGCCAAGTGGGGGGCATGAACACTGAAGCTTTCTTT
CASSQVGGMNTEAFF
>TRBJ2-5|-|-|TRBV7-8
TGTGCCAGCAAACCTTCGAGGCAGGCCGCGGGGACCCAGTACTTC
CASKPSRQAAGTQYF
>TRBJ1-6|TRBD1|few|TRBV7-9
TGTGCCATCGGATCCGGGACAGGGTATAATTCACCCCTCCACTTT
CAIGSGTGYNSPLHF
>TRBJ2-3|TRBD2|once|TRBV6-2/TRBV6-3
TGTGCCAGCAGCAGACGGACTAGCGGGGTCGGGGATACGCAGTATTTT
CASSRRTSGVGDTQYF
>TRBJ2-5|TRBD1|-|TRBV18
TGTGCCAGCTCGCCTAACACGCAGGGGGCAGGAGAGACCCAGTACTTC
CASSPNTQGAGETQYF
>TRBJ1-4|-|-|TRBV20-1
TGCAGTGCTAGATCCGGACCGGATGAAAAACTGTTTTTT
CSARSGPDEKLFF